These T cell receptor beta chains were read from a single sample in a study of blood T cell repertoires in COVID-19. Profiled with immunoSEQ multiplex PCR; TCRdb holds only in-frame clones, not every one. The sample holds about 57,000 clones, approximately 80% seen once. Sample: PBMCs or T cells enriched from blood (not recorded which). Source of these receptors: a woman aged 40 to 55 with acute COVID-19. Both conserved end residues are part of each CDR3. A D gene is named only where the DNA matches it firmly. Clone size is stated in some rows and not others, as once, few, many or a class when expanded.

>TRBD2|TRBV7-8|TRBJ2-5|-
CASSPRLAGGETQYF
TGTGCCAGCAGCCCCCGACTAGCGGGAGGAGAGACCCAGTACTTC
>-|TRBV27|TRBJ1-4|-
CASGISGVPREKLFF
TGTGCCAGCGGAATCTCAGGGGTCCCAAGGGAAAAACTGTTTTTT
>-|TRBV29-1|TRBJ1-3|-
CSVAMSSGNTIYF
TGCAGCGTTGCAATGAGCTCTGGAAACACCATATATTTT
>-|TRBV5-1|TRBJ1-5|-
CASSLGTVNQPQHF
TGCGCCAGCAGCTTGGGGACAGTCAATCAGCCCCAGCATTTT
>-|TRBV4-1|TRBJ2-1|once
CASSQEGRGNEQFF
TGCGCCAGCAGCCAGGAGGGCCGGGGCAATGAGCAGTTCTTC
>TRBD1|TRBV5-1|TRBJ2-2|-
CASSTPGQGSTGELFF
TGCGCCAGCAGCACGCCGGGACAGGGTTCCACCGGGGAGCTGTTTTTT
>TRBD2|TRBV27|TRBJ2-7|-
CASRELAGGPYEQYF
TGTGCCAGCAGGGAACTAGCGGGAGGGCCCTACGAGCAGTACTTC
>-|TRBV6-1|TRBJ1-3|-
CASSEQGHSGNTIYF
TGTGCCAGCAGTGAACAGGGGCACTCTGGAAACACCATATATTTT
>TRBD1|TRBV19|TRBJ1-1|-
CASSPQGANTEAFF
TGTGCCAGTAGTCCCCAGGGGGCGAACACTGAAGCTTTCTTT
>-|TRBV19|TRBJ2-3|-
CASSPRGDTQYF
TGTGCCAGTAGCCCAAGGGGGGATACGCAGTATTTT
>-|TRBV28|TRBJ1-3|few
CASSPYDGGSSGNTIYF
TGTGCCAGCAGTCCCTATGACGGGGGTAGCTCTGGAAACACCATATATTTT
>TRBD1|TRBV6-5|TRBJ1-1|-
CASSQVGQGSTEAFF
TGTGCCAGCAGTCAGGTGGGACAGGGATCGACTGAAGCTTTCTTT
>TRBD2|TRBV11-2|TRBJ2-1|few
CASSRTSGNHNEQFF
TGTGCCAGCAGCCGGACTAGCGGGAACCACAATGAGCAGTTCTTC